The 23 T cell receptor beta chains reported below all come from one sample, sequenced in a study of T cells after somatic rescue of genetic block. Sequencing was performed with immunoSEQ multiplex PCR; in TCRdb, only in-frame clones are kept and a portion is missing. In the table there are 15,000 or so clones, just over 70% of which are singletons. The sequencing sample was made of peripheral blood mononuclear cells (PBMCs). Every receptor here comes from a man between 18 and 29 years old.

The gene calls are TRBV11-3 and TRBJ2-2; D is ambiguous. CDR3 length: 12 residues. The V end lost 5 bases, the J end lost 3 bases, and 4 bases lay between the germline ends. Germline assignment: CDR1 SGHNT and CDR2 YENEEA. The DNA of the CDR3 is TGTGCCAGCAGCCCACACACCGGGGAGCTGTTTTTT. Translating gives CASSPHTGELFF. The full variable domain, in which reference TRBV11-3 and TRBJ2-2 provide the parts outside the CDR3, is EAGVVQSPRYKIIEKKQPVAFWCNPISGHNTLYWYLQNLGQGPELLIRYENEEAVDDSQLPKDRFSAERLKGVDSTLKIQPAELGDSAVYLCASSPHTGELFFGEGSRLTVL.

The rearrangement uses TRBV5-1 and TRBJ2-1; D ambiguous. V lost 2 bases and J 4 bases, leaving 4 bases between the germline ends. CDR3 size: 12 residues. Per the germline V gene, CDR1 is SGHRS and CDR2 is YFSETQ. CDR3 sequence: CASSLSYNEQFF. In DNA form, the CDR3 reads TGCGCCAGCAGCTTATCTTACAATGAGCAGTTCTTC.

This clone has just a few counts. The rearrangement links TRBV6-6 to TRBJ1-5; D is ambiguous. V dropped 5 bases and J dropped 5 bases, with 10 bases sitting between them. Germline V gives CDR1 MNHNY, CDR2 SVGAGI (reference sequence). CDR3 length: 13 residues. The CDR3 bases are TGTGCCAGCAGTCCCGGGCCACATCAGCCCCAGCATTTT. This codes for CASSPGPHQPQHF.

This clone is medium-sized (0.01 to 0.1%). V and J are TRBV18 and TRBJ1-4, with D possibly being TRBD1 (5 bases). Germline loops: CDR1 KGHSH, CDR2 LQKENI. With 6 bases removed from V and 6 bases from J, the gap between germline ends came to 14 bases. This CDR3 has 14 residues. For the CDR3, the DNA is TGTGCCAGCTCTCCCGGGGCGATAGATGAAAAACTGTTTTTT. It specifies CASSPGAIDEKLFF.

The chain recombines TRBV5-4 with TRBJ2-3; TRBD2 aligns across 8 bases. V lost 4 bases, J lost 2 bases, and 21 bases stayed unmatched. Germline values: CDR1 SGHNT, CDR2 YYREEE (reference sequence). The CDR3 is 20 amino acids. The CDR3 region has the DNA TGTGCCAGCAGCCTAAGGAATGGGGTTGAGCGGGAGTTAGACACAGATACGCAGTATTTT. This sequence encodes CASSLRNGVERELDTDTQYF.

The V gene is TRBV19, the J gene TRBJ2-2; the D is unclear. V lost 1 base and J lost 1, with 4 bases in between. Germline CDR1 is LNHDA and CDR2 is SQIVND (reference sequence). The CDR3 runs 14 residues. In DNA, the CDR3 is TGTGCCAGTAGTATAGCCTGGAACACCGGGGAGCTGTTTTTT. Amino acid sequence: CASSIAWNTGELFF.

The V and J genes are TRBV10-3 and TRBJ1-4; 9 bases line up with TRBD1. Germline loops: CDR1 ENHRY, CDR2 SYGVKD. The ends lost 1 base at V and 5 bases at J; junction bases unmatched: 2. The CDR3 has 15 residues. In nucleotides, the CDR3 is TGTGCCATCAGTGAGTTGGGACAGGGAAATGAAAAACTGTTTTTT. Its translation is CAISELGQGNEKLFF.

This clone has a single count. The chain's CDR3 is CASRSDGLSNQPQHF. The CDR3 coding sequence is TGCGCCAGCCGATCGGACGGACTTAGCAATCAGCCCCAGCATTTT. The chain has TRBV10-2 and TRBJ1-5; D unresolved. The CDR3 is made up of 15 amino acids. V was shortened by 8 bases and J by 0 bases, with 14 bases between the two germline ends. Germline V lookup: CDR1 WSHSY, CDR2 SAAADI.

V gene TRBV5-1 combines with J gene TRBJ1-1; D is possibly TRBD1 (5 bases). This CDR3 comprises 15 residues. The germline V gene has CDR1 SGHRS and CDR2 YFSETQ. V lost 4 bases and J 2 bases, leaving 15 bases between the germline ends. The CDR3 is CASSPSGTYNTEAFF. The CDR3 DNA reads TGCGCCAGCAGCCCAAGCGGGACTTACAACACTGAAGCTTTCTTT.

The chain recombines TRBV6-5 with TRBJ1-4; D unclear. CDR1 is MNHEY and CDR2 is SVGAGI in the germline V gene. Trimming cost V 2 bases and J 4 bases, with 8 bases left between them. The CDR3 contains 14 residues. In DNA form, the CDR3 reads TGTGCCAGCAGTTACGGTCTGTTTAATGAAAAACTGTTTTTT. It yields the protein CASSYGLFNEKLFF.

V usage is TRBV5-1 and J usage is TRBJ2-7; D is ambiguous. Germline V gene sequence: CDR1 SGHRS, CDR2 YFSETQ. The V end lost 0 bases, the J end lost 0 bases, and 4 bases lay between the germline ends. CDR3 size: 13 residues. CDR3 DNA: TGCGCCAGCAGCTTGGGGGTCTCCTACGAGCAGTACTTC. As protein: CASSLGVSYEQYF.

The chain has TRBV19 and TRBJ1-4; D not resolved. Deletions cut 2 bases from V and 7 bases from J, with 5 bases between. Germline CDR1 LNHDA, CDR2 SQIVND (reference sequence). This CDR3 contains 12 residues. The CDR3, as DNA: TGTGCCAGTAGTATAAGAGGTGAAAAACTGTTTTTT. It translates to CASSIRGEKLFF.

J is TRBJ1-6 and V is TRBV7-9, with D uncertain. This CDR3 has 13 residues. V was trimmed by 8 bases and J by 10 bases, leaving 15 bases between them. The V gene's germline CDR1 is SEHNR and CDR2 FQNEAQ (reference sequence). This CDR3 reads CASSKDERSPLHF. The CDR3 DNA follows: TGTGCCAGCTCCAAGGACGAGAGGTCACCCCTCCACTTT.

This clone has a handful of counts. The gene calls are TRBV18 and TRBJ2-3; 10 bases match TRBD2. Germline trimming cut 2 bases from V and 6 bases from J; bases unmatched to any gene: 11. The CDR3 runs 17 residues. CDR1 and CDR2 (germline): KGHSH, LQKENI. The CDR3 nucleotides are TGTGCCAGCTCACCATACCAGCGGGGGGGCCAAGTTGATACGCAGTATTTT. Its translation is CASSPYQRGGQVDTQYF.

A few counts support this clone. The chain employs TRBV5-6 and TRBJ1-2, with D unresolved. Trimming shortened V by 0 bases and J by 5 bases, and 14 bases separated the two germline ends. CDR1 is SGHDT, CDR2 YYEEEE, per germline. There are 15 residues in the CDR3. This CDR3 is CASSLGEWVPYGYTF. In nucleotides, the CDR3 is TGTGCCAGCAGCTTGGGGGAGTGGGTACCGTATGGCTACACCTTC.

This clone was seen a handful of times. J is TRBJ2-7 and V is TRBV6-8, with D tentatively TRBD1 (6 bases). Trimming stripped 8 bases from V and 1 base from J, with 21 bases between. The CDR3 is 16 amino acids. Per germline, CDR1 MNHGY and CDR2 SAAAGT. The CDR3 region has the DNA TGTGCCAGCTGTCCACCTCCCGGGACACTATCCTACGAGCAGTACTTC. Protein product: CASCPPPGTLSYEQYF.

The chain combines TRBV7-9 with TRBJ2-3; the D gene could be TRBD1 or TRBD2 (5 bases each). With 1 base removed from V and 2 bases from J, the gap between germline ends came to 10 bases. CDR1 SEHNR and CDR2 FQNEAQ come from the germline V gene (reference sequence). The CDR3 extends over 15 amino acids. The CDR3 spells CASSLGGSHTDTQYF. DNA of the CDR3: TGTGCCAGCAGCTTAGGGGGGTCCCACACAGATACGCAGTATTTT.

J is TRBJ2-2 and V is TRBV28, with no clear D. There are 12 residues in the CDR3. Deletions cut 6 bases from V and 3 bases from J, with 5 bases between. Per germline, CDR1 MDHEN and CDR2 SYDVKM. CDR3 nucleotides: TGTGCCAGCAGACAGTACACCGGGGAGCTGTTTTTT. It translates to CASRQYTGELFF. Together with reference TRBV28 and TRBJ2-2, the CDR3 gives the full variable domain: DVKVTQSSRYLVKRTGEKVFLECVQDMDHENMFWYRQDPGLGLRLIYFSYDVKMKEKGDIPEGYSVSREKKERFSLILESASTNQTSMYLCASRQYTGELFFGEGSRLTVL.

This chain connects TRBV7-3 to TRBJ2-3; a possible D gene is TRBD2 (6 bases). CDR1 and CDR2 from the germline V gene are SGHTA and FQGTGA. V lost 5 bases to trimming and J lost 10 bases, with 22 bases between them. This CDR3 spans 15 amino acids. The CDR3 DNA reads TGTGCCAGCAGCCCCACCGGGACTCCCTATTCTTCGCAGTATTTT. Protein product: CASSPTGTPYSSQYF.

This chain joins TRBV30 and TRBJ1-1; no reliable D call. The CDR3 totals 17 residues. V was shortened by 2 bases and J by 6 bases, with 25 bases between the two germline ends. The V gene's germline CDR1 is GTSNPN and CDR2 SVGIG (reference sequence). CDR3 region: CAWSPLGTVHLAPEAFF. CDR3 in DNA: TGTGCCTGGAGTCCTCTGGGAACAGTCCACCTTGCTCCTGAAGCTTTCTTT.

This clone was counted a single time. The chain joins TRBV10-3 to TRBJ2-7; 9 positions agree with TRBD1. V shed 4 bases and J 4 bases; nucleotides not matched to a gene: 5. CDR1 is ENHRY and CDR2 is SYGVKD in the germline V gene. CDR3 length equals 14 residues. The CDR3 sequence is CAISARDRAYEQYF. The CDR3 DNA follows: TGTGCCATCAGTGCCCGGGACAGGGCGTACGAGCAGTACTTC.

Relative to its sample, this clone is medium-sized (0.01 to 0.1%). V usage is TRBV15 and J usage is TRBJ2-6; D unresolved. Trimming shortened V by 5 bases and J by 4 bases, and 12 bases separated the two germline ends. Germline CDR1 and CDR2: LNHNV and YYDKDF (reference sequence). This CDR3 contains 15 residues. The CDR3 protein is CATSWPQEGANVLTF. DNA for the CDR3: TGTGCCACCAGCTGGCCCCAGGAAGGGGCCAACGTCCTGACTTTC.

The chain has TRBV4-2 and TRBJ2-5; 7 bases match TRBD2. The CDR3 is 16 residues long. Unmatched junction bases numbered 7, after V lost 2 bases and J lost 1 base. The germline V gene encodes CDR1 LGHNA and CDR2 YNFKEQ. CDR3: CASSQFPASGQETQYF. The CDR3 DNA sequence: TGTGCCAGCAGCCAATTCCCCGCTAGCGGCCAAGAGACCCAGTACTTC.